The 9 T cell receptor beta chains below all came from one sample that was sequenced in a study of blood T cells in healthy people across ages. Combining a sample-barcoded 5' primer with a J-beta primer mix, a second PCR ran for about 7 to 12 cycles. Each CDR3 protein is one row after TCRdb ran MiXCR on the 5' RACE reads. The sample carries around 870,000 distinct CDR3 sequences, under 35% recorded once. Sequencing input: blood. Receptor source: a woman at least 80 years old in good health.

This clonotype was observed at least ten times. The V gene is TRBV6-5, the J gene TRBJ2-3, with D tentatively TRBD1 (5 bases). CDR1 and CDR2 (germline): MNHEY, SVGAGI. The CDR3 spans 14 residues. Trimming took off 5 bases at V and 2 bases at J, with 11 bases between the two ends. CDR3 sequence reads: CASSRQTYTDTQYF. The CDR3, as DNA: TGTGCCAGCAGTAGACAGACGTACACAGATACGCAGTATTTT.

This clonotype showed up many times. The chain recombines TRBV10-3 with TRBJ1-6; the D gene is possibly TRBD1 (6 bases). There are 14 residues in the CDR3. CDR1 is ENHRY, CDR2 SYGVKD, per germline. V was cut by 2 bases and J by 5 bases, with 7 bases left in between. As DNA, the CDR3 is TGTGCCATCAGTGAGAGACAGGATAATTCACCCCTCCACTTT. Residues: CAISERQDNSPLHF.

On this clonotype itself: At one end, the junction sequence differs from germline, possibly due to a read error. The chain uses TRBV30 and TRBJ1-2; no clear D. Germline V gives CDR1 GTSNPN, CDR2 SVGIG (reference sequence). The CDR3 has 12 amino acids. This CDR3 reads CAWTPKSPTYAF. The CDR3, as DNA: TGTGCCTGGACACCTAAAAGCCCGACCTACGCCTTC.

Regarding this clonotype: Possible read error: a much larger clone is one base away. The gene calls are TRBV6-5 and TRBJ1-5, with D possibly matching TRBD1 (6 bases). The germline CDR1 and CDR2 sequences are MNHEY and SVGAGI. The CDR3 is 14 residues long. V lost 4 bases and J 5 bases, leaving 12 bases between the germline ends. The CDR3 sequence: CASSSTTGYQPQHF. The CDR3 DNA reads as TGTGCCAGCAGTTCCACGACAGGTTATCAGCCCCAGCATTTT.

The chain employs TRBV12-5 and TRBJ1-1, with D unclear. This CDR3 contains 13 residues. With 5 bases removed from V and 2 bases from J, the gap between germline ends came to 9 bases. Germline CDR1 and CDR2: LGHNT and FRNRAP. The CDR3 here is CASGPGLNTEAFF. The DNA of the CDR3 is TGTGCTAGTGGTCCGGGCCTTAACACTGAAGCTTTCTTT.

This clonotype turned up a few times. This rearrangement joins TRBV20-1 to TRBJ1-1, with D maybe TRBD1 (5 bases). CDR3 length: 13 amino acids. V was clipped by 5 bases and J by 4 bases, with 14 bases between them. From germline, CDR1 is DFQATT and CDR2 SNEGSKA (reference sequence). The DNA of the CDR3 is TGCAGTGCTCTTAAGCCAGGGACCACTGAAGCTTTCTTT. This translates into CSALKPGTTEAFF.

As concerns this clonotype: Just one base apart from a much larger clone, this may be a read error. The chain joins TRBV7-2 to TRBJ2-5, with 10 bases identical to TRBD1. Germline V gives CDR1 SGHTA, CDR2 FQGNSA. V was clipped by 4 bases and J by 7 bases; unmatched bases: 9. This CDR3 contains 15 residues. CDR3: CASSSATGGGGTQYF. CDR3 DNA sequence: TGTGCCAGCAGCTCCGCGACAGGGGGCGGAGGGACCCAGTACTTC.

This clonotype occurred many times. V and J are TRBV20-1 and TRBJ2-4, with TRBD1 as a possible D gene (6 bases). Trimming stripped 3 bases from V and 0 bases from J, with 18 bases between. Germline values: CDR1 DFQATT, CDR2 SNEGSKA (reference sequence). The CDR3 sequence is 17 residues long. CDR3 DNA sequence: TGCAGTGCTAGTAGACCCGGACAGTGGGTAGCCAAAAACATTCAGTACTTC. Translation: CSASRPGQWVAKNIQYF.

The chain couples TRBV7-9 to TRBJ1-3, with a weak D call TRBD1 (5 bases). V was cut by 8 bases and J by 2 bases, with 16 bases left in between. CDR1 is SEHNR and CDR2 is FQNEAQ in the germline V gene (reference sequence). The CDR3 has 15 residues. The chain's CDR3 is CASCLSDSPGNTIYF. Written as DNA, the CDR3 is TGTGCCAGCTGCCTCTCAGACAGTCCTGGAAACACCATATATTTT.